Each of the 6 T cell receptor beta chains below was sequenced from the same sample in a study of lymphopenia after photon versus proton radiotherapy (dated by TCRdb to about 2019). To prepare the library, the immunoSEQ multiplex PCR assay was applied. TCRdb took over this immuneACCESS table, retaining in-frame rearrangements with V and J assigned. Such tables are incomplete; in checked studies, under half of the missing clones stem from an unresolved V gene, and the remainder is unexplained. This sample lists about 26,000 clones; 90% were detected once. The ten largest clones take up around 0.76% of the sample. The sequences come from peripheral blood, collected from a patient treated with photon-based radiotherapy. Source of these receptors: a woman between 45 and 65 years old with cholangiocarcinoma.

The chain combines TRBV9 with TRBJ2-7; 9 nucleotides align to TRBD1. This CDR3 has 15 amino acids. Trimming removed 3 bases from V and 1 base from J; junction bases left unmatched: 5. The germline CDR1 and CDR2 sequences are SGDLS and YYNGEE. The DNA of the CDR3 is TGTGCCAGCAGCGCCGGGACAGGGATTTCCTACGAGCAGTACTTC. This codes for CASSAGTGISYEQYF.

This sequence joins TRBV10-3 and TRBJ1-2; D might be TRBD1 (6 bases). Deletions cut 0 bases from V and 10 bases from J, with 21 bases between. CDR3 size: 16 residues. Germline CDR1 is ENHRY and CDR2 is SYGVKD. The CDR3 is CAISESRVGAKHDYTF. In DNA, the CDR3 is TGTGCCATCAGTGAGTCTCGGGTGGGGGCGAAGCACGACTACACCTTC.

The chain links TRBV5-1 to TRBJ1-2, with D possibly being TRBD1 (6 bases). This CDR3 contains 14 residues. Germline CDR1 SGHRS, CDR2 YFSETQ. Trimming cost V 0 bases and J 2 bases, with 8 bases left between them. CDR3 sequence: CASSLGDTNYGYTF. CDR3 nucleotides: TGCGCCAGCAGCTTGGGGGACACGAACTATGGCTACACCTTC.

This chain uses TRBV4-3 with TRBJ1-4; 11 nucleotides agree with TRBD1. The V gene end was trimmed by 1 base and the J gene end by 16 bases; junction bases not matched to a gene: 11. Germline CDR1 and CDR2: LGHNA and YSLEER. This CDR3 has 15 amino acids. DNA for the CDR3: TGCGCCAGCAGCCAAGGAGCGGGACAGGGGGAAATACAGTTTTTT. It codes for CASSQGAGQGEIQFF.

The chain recombines TRBV27 with TRBJ1-2, with D unresolved. There are 13 residues in the CDR3. Looked up from germline, CDR1 is MNHEY and CDR2 is SMNVEV (reference sequence). Trimming took off 2 bases at V and 5 bases at J, with 9 bases between the two ends. This chain's CDR3 is CASSLHRAYGYTF. CDR3 bases: TGTGCCAGCAGTTTACACCGCGCGTATGGCTACACCTTC.

The chain carries TRBV7-2 and TRBJ2-5; unclear D gene. Trimming took off 4 bases at V and 3 bases at J, with 3 bases between the two ends. CDR3 length: 11 amino acids. CDR1 is SGHTA, CDR2 FQGNSA, per germline. This chain's CDR3 is CASSYKETQYF. The CDR3 bases are TGTGCCAGCAGCTACAAAGAGACCCAGTACTTC.